The 30 T cell receptor beta chains presented below share a single source sample, sequenced in a study of blood T cell repertoires in COVID-19 (dated by TCRdb to the early 2020s). The library was made by the immunoSEQ multiplex PCR assay. As stored in TCRdb, this immuneACCESS dataset retains in-frame rearrangements with V and J assigned. A fraction of the clones does not appear; measured against another copy, unresolved V genes explain less than half of the discrepancy, and the remainder lacks a known reason. The sample has around 26,000 clones on record, 89% of them singletons. The ten largest clones take up roughly 2.5% of the sample. The sample consisted of peripheral blood. The receptors were gathered from a human donor in a cohort sampled during active COVID-19.

This chain links TRBV2 with TRBJ2-3; 7 bases agree with TRBD1. The V and J ends lost 6 bases and 2 bases, in that order; junction bases with no gene match: 5. CDR1 is SNHLY and CDR2 is FYNNEI in the germline V gene. CDR3 length: 14 amino acids. CDR3 region: CASSRQGDTDTQYF. The CDR3 DNA sequence: TGTGCCAGCAGCCGACAGGGAGACACAGATACGCAGTATTTT.

The gene calls are TRBV4-2 and TRBJ1-5; 9 bases are a match to TRBD1. The CDR3 consists of 15 residues. Germline V gives CDR1 LGHNA, CDR2 YNFKEQ. V lost 4 bases and J lost 6; bases outside the gene matches: 7. CDR3 bases: TGTGCCAGCAGCCCCGAACAGGGGGCGCGTCAGCCCCAGCATTTT. Encoded protein: CASSPEQGARQPQHF.

The chain couples TRBV2 to TRBJ2-1; 10 bases are a match to TRBD2. The CDR3 is 15 residues long. Germline CDR1 reads SNHLY; CDR2 reads FYNNEI. Losses at the gene ends were 2 bases for V and 7 bases for J; bases not matched to a gene: 5. In DNA, the CDR3 is TGTGCCAGCAGTGAAAGGACTAGCGGCTGGAATGAGCAGTTCTTC. It yields the protein CASSERTSGWNEQFF. Looking up the rest from reference TRBV2 and TRBJ2-1 gives the full variable domain: EPEVTQTPSHQVTQMGQEVILRCVPISNHLYFYWYRQILGQKVEFLVSFYNNEISEKSEIFDDQFSVERPDGSNFTLKIRSTKLEDSAMYFCASSERTSGWNEQFFGPGTRLTVL.

This chain uses TRBV5-4 with TRBJ1-2; D is unclear. The CDR3 contains 15 residues. Germline V gives CDR1 SGHNT, CDR2 YYREEE (reference sequence). The germline V and J ends were trimmed by 9 bases and 4 bases, with 22 bases remaining between them. In nucleotides, the CDR3 is TGTGCCATGGCCCTCGGTGCGGTTTTAGGCTATGGCTACACCTTC. The encoded protein is CAMALGAVLGYGYTF.

The chain carries TRBV5-1 and TRBJ1-2, with D maybe TRBD1 (5 bases). Trimming removed 3 bases at V and 7 bases at J, with 22 bases between. In germline, CDR1 is SGHRS, CDR2 YFSETQ. The CDR3 extends over 16 amino acids. CDR3 in amino acids: CASSSSGGMGFRGYTF. DNA of the CDR3: TGCGCCAGCAGCTCCTCTGGGGGGATGGGTTTCCGTGGCTACACCTTC.

The rearrangement uses TRBV5-5 and TRBJ1-6, with D possibly matching TRBD1 (6 bases). Trimming pared 4 bases from V and 10 bases from J, leaving 12 bases between. The CDR3 contains 13 residues. In germline, CDR1 is SGHKS, CDR2 YYEKEE (reference sequence). CDR3: CASSEQGSSPLHF. In DNA form, the CDR3 reads TGTGCCAGCAGCGAACAGGGCAGCTCACCCCTCCACTTT. Full variable domain (missing parts from reference TRBV5-5 and TRBJ1-6): DAGVTQSPTHLIKTRGQQVTLRCSPISGHKSVSWYQQVLGQGPQFIFQYYEKEERGRGNFPDRFSARQFPNYSSELNVNALLLGDSALYLCASSEQGSSPLHFGNGTRLTVT.

CDR3 protein: CSVGQGTEAFF. In DNA form, the CDR3 reads TGCAGCGTGGGACAGGGCACTGAAGCTTTCTTT. V usage is TRBV29-1 and J usage is TRBJ1-1; the match to TRBD1 covers 9 bases. The V segment lost 6 bases and the J segment 4 bases; nucleotides outside the gene matches: 0. The germline CDR1 and CDR2 sequences are SQVTM and ANQGSEA. This CDR3 has 11 residues.

V usage is TRBV11-2 and J usage is TRBJ1-2, with D unclear. CDR1 is SGHAT and CDR2 is FQNNGV in the germline V gene. V was shortened by 5 bases and J by 8 bases, with 27 bases between the two germline ends. The CDR3 loop spans 17 amino acids. CDR3 amino acids: CASSALQSRPSRGGYTF. CDR3 sequence (DNA): TGTGCCAGCAGCGCCTTACAGTCCAGACCTTCTCGGGGAGGCTACACCTTC.

CDR3 protein: CASSLQGATEAFF. In nucleotides, the CDR3 is TGTGCCAGCAGCTTACAGGGGGCCACTGAAGCTTTCTTT. The rearrangement uses TRBV5-4 and TRBJ1-1; 9 bases are shared with TRBD1. Germline V gene lookup returns CDR1 SGHNT and CDR2 YYREEE (reference sequence). The CDR3 is 13 residues long. The V gene end was trimmed by 2 bases and the J gene end by 4 bases; junction bases not matched to a gene: 0.

The V call is TRBV27, the J call TRBJ2-2; possibly TRBD1 for D (5 bases). There are 12 residues in the CDR3. In germline, CDR1 is MNHEY, CDR2 SMNVEV (reference sequence). The CDR3 region is CSEGEGAGELFF. In DNA form, the CDR3 reads TGTTCCGAAGGGGAAGGAGCCGGGGAGCTGTTTTTT.

V gene TRBV5-1 combines with J gene TRBJ2-2; the match to TRBD1 covers 8 bases. Germline assignment: CDR1 SGHRS and CDR2 YFSETQ. Trimming took 4 bases from V and 5 from J; bases not matched to a gene: 4. This CDR3 comprises 14 residues. The CDR3 region has the DNA TGCGCCAGCAGCCCCCAGGGGGCTACCGGGGAGCTGTTTTTT. Translated: CASSPQGATGELFF.

The count of this clone is one. The chain links TRBV12-3 or TRBV12-4 to TRBJ2-1; D ambiguous. The CDR3 has 13 residues. The V end was cut by 5 bases, the J end by 9 bases, with 14 bases between. Here the CDR3 reads CASSTLAELEQFF. Here the CDR3 DNA reads TGTGCCAGCAGTACCTTAGCTGAACTTGAGCAGTTCTTC.

Here the CDR3 DNA reads TGCAGCGTTGATAGGGGGGGGGCCTACAATGAGCAGTTCTTC. It codes for CSVDRGGAYNEQFF. The rearrangement links TRBV29-1 to TRBJ2-1, with D possibly matching TRBD2 (7 bases). Germline lookup yields CDR1 SQVTM and CDR2 ANQGSEA. There are 14 residues in the CDR3. V lost 3 bases to trimming and J lost 2 bases, with 11 bases between them.

The chain combines TRBV6-5 with TRBJ2-7, with D perhaps TRBD1 (7 bases). Per germline, CDR1 MNHEY and CDR2 SVGAGI. Deletions cut 4 bases from V and 4 bases from J, with 14 bases between. The CDR3 sequence is 14 residues long. CDR3 residues: CASSSQGGPYEQYF. DNA of the CDR3: TGTGCCAGCAGTTCTCAGGGGGGTCCTTACGAGCAGTACTTC.

The chain links TRBV21-1 to TRBJ2-3; TRBD1 is taken as the D call from the table, unchecked against the DNA. TRBV21-1 constitutes a pseudogene. The CDR3 extends over 12 amino acids. In nucleotides, the CDR3 is TGTGCCAGGGGGCCTACCTTCGATACGCAGTATTTT. Translation gives CARGPTFDTQYF.

This chain uses TRBV5-1 with TRBJ1-1; 7 positions match TRBD1. Germline assignment: CDR1 SGHRS and CDR2 YFSETQ. V shed 6 bases and J 1 base; nucleotides not matched to a gene: 3. The CDR3 has 13 residues. CDR3 sequence: CASTGQENTEAFF. CDR3 sequence (DNA): TGCGCCAGCACCGGACAGGAGAACACTGAAGCTTTCTTT. Supplemented by reference TRBV5-1 and TRBJ1-1, the full variable domain reads KAGVTQTPRYLIKTRGQQVTLSCSPISGHRSVSWYQQTPGQGLQFLFEYFSETQRNKGNFPGRFSGRQFSNSRSEMNVSTLELGDSALYLCASTGQENTEAFFGQGTRLTVV.

This chain links TRBV5-1 with TRBJ2-3; tentatively, D is TRBD1 (6 bases). Germline V gene data show CDR1 as SGHRS and CDR2 as YFSETQ. V lost 0 bases to trimming and J lost 2 bases, with 10 bases between them. There are 15 residues in the CDR3. The CDR3 DNA sequence: TGCGCCAGCAGCTTGGACGGGACACCCACAGATACGCAGTATTTT. Translating gives CASSLDGTPTDTQYF. Full variable domain (remainder filled in from reference TRBV5-1 and TRBJ2-3): KAGVTQTPRYLIKTRGQQVTLSCSPISGHRSVSWYQQTPGQGLQFLFEYFSETQRNKGNFPGRFSGRQFSNSRSEMNVSTLELGDSALYLCASSLDGTPTDTQYFGPGTRLTVL.

This clone has just a few counts. The rearrangement joins TRBV6-5 to TRBJ1-5; D unclear. Trimming pared 4 bases from V and 4 bases from J, leaving 14 bases between. In germline, CDR1 is MNHEY, CDR2 SVGAGI. There are 15 residues in the CDR3. CDR3 protein: CASSSRQAGNQPQHF. The DNA of the CDR3 is TGTGCCAGCAGTTCGCGACAAGCGGGGAATCAGCCCCAGCATTTT.

This clone was seen once. V usage is TRBV5-4 and J usage is TRBJ1-5, with 7 positions matching TRBD1. Unmatched junction bases numbered 3, after V lost 0 bases and J lost 3 bases. CDR1 and CDR2 (germline): SGHNT, YYREEE (reference sequence). The CDR3 totals 15 residues. The CDR3 spells CASSLADRVNQPQHF. The DNA for the CDR3 is TGTGCCAGCAGCTTGGCAGACAGGGTCAATCAGCCCCAGCATTTT.

CDR3 DNA sequence: TGTGCCAGCTCACCACCGAACAGGGTGGCAGATACGCAGTATTTT. Its translation is CASSPPNRVADTQYF. V is TRBV18 and J is TRBJ2-3; D possibly corresponds to TRBD1 (6 bases). This CDR3 is built from 15 residues. Trimming removed 0 bases from V and 4 bases from J, with 11 bases in between. The germline V gene has CDR1 KGHSH and CDR2 LQKENI.

V usage is TRBV4-3 and J usage is TRBJ1-1, with 8 nucleotides matching TRBD1. The CDR3 covers 17 residues. V dropped 4 bases and J dropped 3; count of bases not matched to a gene: 13. The germline V gene encodes CDR1 LGHNA and CDR2 YSLEER. This CDR3 reads CASSRAVMTGEDTEAFF. For the CDR3, the DNA is TGCGCCAGCAGCCGGGCGGTGATGACAGGGGAAGACACTGAAGCTTTCTTT.

The chain has TRBV5-1 and TRBJ2-7; TRBD2 might be the D (7 bases). Trimming removed 0 bases from V and 5 bases from J, with 15 bases in between. The CDR3 runs to 15 residues. The germline V gene has CDR1 SGHRS and CDR2 YFSETQ. The CDR3 DNA reads as TGCGCCAGCAGCTTGGGGCGGGGGCGCCACAACGAGCAGTACTTC. Translated: CASSLGRGRHNEQYF.

This chain links TRBV5-4 with TRBJ1-6; TRBD1 might be the D (6 bases). Per germline, CDR1 SGHNT and CDR2 YYREEE (reference sequence). The CDR3 runs to 14 residues. The V and J ends lost 4 bases and 10 bases respectively, with 15 bases between them. CDR3 nucleotides: TGTGCCAGCAGCGTACAGGGAATTAGGTCACCCCTCCACTTT. Translation: CASSVQGIRSPLHF. The complete variable domain, with remaining parts taken from reference TRBV5-4 and TRBJ1-6, reads ETGVTQSPTHLIKTRGQQVTLRCSSQSGHNTVSWYQQALGQGPQFIFQYYREEENGRGNFPPRFSGLQFPNYSSELNVNALELDDSALYLCASSVQGIRSPLHFGNGTRLTVT.

The chain combines TRBV7-2 with TRBJ2-1; 11 nucleotides line up with TRBD2. The germline gives CDR1 SGHTA, CDR2 FQGNSA. The trim removed 7 bases at V and 4 bases at J, leaving 3 bases unmatched. The CDR3 runs to 14 residues. The CDR3 DNA sequence: TGTGCCAGCACAACTAGCGGGGGTTACAATGAGCAGTTCTTC. It encodes CASTTSGGYNEQFF.

The sample holds a few counts of this clone. V usage is TRBV27 and J usage is TRBJ2-1; weak D call: TRBD2 (7 bases). V lost 6 bases and J lost 7, with 22 bases in between. The CDR3 covers 16 residues. Germline V gene lookup returns CDR1 MNHEY and CDR2 SMNVEV (reference sequence). DNA for the CDR3: TGTGCCAGCAGACCGCTCGGCCGGGGGGCCAGGAATGAGCAGTTCTTC. It translates to CASRPLGRGARNEQFF.

V and J are TRBV19 and TRBJ2-3; maybe TRBD1 (6 bases). This CDR3 is built from 15 residues. Looked up from germline, CDR1 is LNHDA and CDR2 is SQIVND (reference sequence). Between the trimmed V and J ends, which lost 8 bases and 2 bases, there was a span of 17 bases. CDR3 residues: CASGRTADTTDTQYF. The CDR3 DNA is TGTGCCAGTGGACGGACAGCCGACACCACAGATACGCAGTATTTT.

This rearrangement joins TRBV7-2 to TRBJ2-1; TRBD2 agrees at 12 bases. There are 19 residues in the CDR3. V lost 5 bases and J lost 7; bases outside the gene matches: 18. The germline gives CDR1 SGHTA, CDR2 FQGNSA. The CDR3 DNA reads TGTGCCAGCAGCCTCTACACATCCCCTCTAGCGGGGGGGCCGAATGAGCAGTTCTTC. It encodes CASSLYTSPLAGGPNEQFF.

The V call is TRBV7-9, the J call TRBJ1-5; 8 bases match TRBD1. Germline V gene sequence: CDR1 SEHNR, CDR2 FQNEAQ (reference sequence). This CDR3 contains 14 residues. Trimming cost V 4 bases and J 7 bases; bases outside gene matches: 6. The CDR3 DNA is TGTGCCAGCAGCTCAGACAGGGGAGGGCAGCCCCAGCATTTT. Its protein product is CASSSDRGGQPQHF. Variable domain in full (rest from reference TRBV7-9 and TRBJ1-5): DTGVSQNPRHKITKRGQNVTFRCDPISEHNRLYWYRQTLGQGPEFLTYFQNEAQLEKSRLLSDRFSAERPKGSFSTLEIQRTEQGDSAMYLCASSSDRGGQPQHFGDGTRLSIL.

The V gene is TRBV6-5, the J gene TRBJ2-7; TRBD1 aligns across 10 bases. After removal of 7 bases from V and 7 bases from J, the junction contained 10 bases not matched to a gene. CDR1 is MNHEY and CDR2 is SVGAGI in the germline V gene. The CDR3 has 14 residues. The CDR3 sequence: CASTPRQGAREQYF. The CDR3 bases are TGTGCCAGCACGCCAAGACAGGGGGCAAGGGAGCAGTACTTC.

V and J are TRBV5-8 and TRBJ1-2, with D unresolved. Trimming pared 3 bases from V and 5 bases from J, leaving 14 bases between. Germline V gives CDR1 SGHTS, CDR2 YDEGEE. The CDR3 runs to 14 residues. The CDR3 coding sequence is TGTGCCAGCAGCTCCCCCGGCCTAGCTTATGGCTACACCTTC. Translated: CASSSPGLAYGYTF.